Below are 2 T cell receptor beta chains sequenced from a single sample in a study of molecular identifiers for immune sequencing clone quantification. One entry per CDR3 protein, called by TCRdb with MiXCR from the PCR reads. The top ten clones hold approximately 0.99% of a sample with over 85,000 distinct CDR3 sequences, over 20% of them seen once. The sequenced sample consisted of naive CD8+ T cells from blood, with Jurkat cell RNA spiked in. Subset described: FACS-sorted CD8+CD4-CCR7+CD45RA+ naive T cells. The receptors shown here come from a human donor in good health. Some libraries in this study had Jurkat cell RNA spiked in.

This clonotype has just a few counts. The CDR3 sequence is CASGYGGGARTEAFF. The DNA of the CDR3 is TGTGCCAGCGGCTACGGGGGGGGGGCGCGCACTGAAGCTTTCTTT. The rearrangement uses TRBV7-3 and TRBJ1-1; weak D call: TRBD1 (6 bases). The CDR3 runs 15 residues. Deletions cut 8 bases from V and 4 bases from J, with 20 bases between. Germline V gene sequence: CDR1 SGHTA, CDR2 FQGTGA.

This chain joins TRBV13 and TRBJ2-3, with TRBD1 identical over 7 bases. V trimming: 5 bases; J trimming: 1 base; junction bases outside the gene matches: 9. Germline lookup yields CDR1 PRHDT and CDR2 FYEKMQ (reference sequence). This CDR3 is built from 16 residues. The CDR3 bases are TGTGCCAGCAGCCCCAAAACCGGGACAGGCACAGATACGCAGTATTTT. Translation: CASSPKTGTGTDTQYF.